These 28 T cell receptor beta chains were sequenced from one sample in a study of T cell changes during pregnancy in multiple sclerosis. Libraries were prepared by immunoSEQ multiplex PCR; TCRdb keeps only in-frame clonotypes and omits some of them. The table shows about 38,000 clones, with 70% to 90% occurring only once. Sequencing was performed on CD4+ T cells from peripheral blood mononuclear cells, taken before pregnancy. The origin of the receptors is a female donor with multiple sclerosis, enrolled in a pregnancy study.

The chain joins TRBV7-2 to TRBJ2-7; 12 positions match TRBD2. Trimming cost V 1 base and J 7 bases; bases outside gene matches: 17. The CDR3 length is 19 residues. CDR1 is SGHTA and CDR2 is FQGNSA in the germline V gene. CDR3 residues: CASSLVFVPSGGAEREQYF. The CDR3 region has the DNA TGTGCCAGCAGCTTAGTCTTCGTGCCTAGCGGGGGGGCAGAGAGGGAGCAGTACTTC. Full variable domain (remainder filled in from reference TRBV7-2 and TRBJ2-7): GAGVSQSPSNKVTEKGKDVELRCDPISGHTALYWYRQSLGQGLEFLIYFQGNSAPDKSGLPSDRFSAERTGGSVSTLTIQRTQQEDSAVYLCASSLVFVPSGGAEREQYFGPGTRLTVT.

The rearrangement joins TRBV9 to TRBJ2-2; D possibly corresponds to TRBD1 (5 bases). Germline-derived CDR1 and CDR2 are SGDLS and YYNGEE. Trimming took off 4 bases at V and 1 base at J, with 14 bases between the two ends. The CDR3 totals 16 residues. The DNA for the CDR3 is TGTGCCAGCAGCCCCCGAGCCGGACAGAACACCGGGGAGCTGTTTTTT. It codes for CASSPRAGQNTGELFF.

The chain is built from TRBV9 and TRBJ1-1; D gene uncertain. This CDR3 is built from 14 residues. Germline CDR1 and CDR2: SGDLS and YYNGEE. V lost 4 bases, J lost 6 bases, and 16 bases lay in between. CDR3: CASSPRREHAEAFF. The CDR3 bases are TGTGCCAGCAGCCCCCGGAGGGAACACGCTGAAGCTTTCTTT.

This clone was observed once. The chain joins TRBV4-3 to TRBJ1-2; the D gene is possibly TRBD1 (5 bases). Germline loops: CDR1 LGHNA, CDR2 YSLEER. The length of the CDR3 is 16 residues. V shed 1 base and J shed 0 bases, with 12 bases lying between them. The CDR3 coding sequence is TGCGCCAGCAGCCAAGTACAGACAGCCACTAACTATGGCTACACCTTC. Its protein is CASSQVQTATNYGYTF.

The chain joins TRBV19 to TRBJ2-7, with D perhaps TRBD1 (6 bases). The CDR3 covers 15 residues. Germline V lookup: CDR1 LNHDA, CDR2 SQIVND (reference sequence). The ends were cut back, 3 bases at V and 0 bases at J, with 12 bases in the middle. The CDR3 loop is CASSITRGYSYEQYF. The CDR3 DNA is TGTGCCAGTAGTATTACGAGGGGGTACTCCTACGAGCAGTACTTC.

The rearrangement joins TRBV6-6 to TRBJ1-5; 10 positions agree with TRBD1. CDR1 MNHNY and CDR2 SVGAGI come from the germline V gene (reference sequence). There are 14 residues in the CDR3. With 2 bases clipped from V and 7 bases from J, the junction kept 2 bases outside the gene matches. CDR3 DNA: TGTGCCAGCAGTTACAGGGGACAGGGGCAGCCCCAGCATTTT. Amino acids: CASSYRGQGQPQHF.

The chain uses TRBV27 and TRBJ1-5, with D tentatively TRBD1 (5 bases). This CDR3 has 16 amino acids. Germline lookup yields CDR1 MNHEY and CDR2 SMNVEV (reference sequence). Trimming stripped 4 bases from V and 0 bases from J, with 13 bases between. CDR3 in amino acids: CASSSWGDLSNQPQHF. CDR3 bases: TGTGCCAGCAGTTCCTGGGGGGACCTTAGCAATCAGCCCCAGCATTTT.

This clone was counted a few times. The chain has TRBV18 and TRBJ1-4; a weak D match, TRBD1 (5 bases). Trimming removed 0 bases from V and 7 bases from J, with 12 bases in between. This CDR3 has 15 residues. Looked up from germline, CDR1 is KGHSH and CDR2 is LQKENI. The CDR3 nucleotides are TGTGCCAGCTCACCACCTGCCGGGAGGGGTGAAAAACTGTTTTTT. It is translated as CASSPPAGRGEKLFF.

This clone was seen a single time. The rearrangement uses TRBV30 and TRBJ1-2; D is perhaps TRBD1 (5 bases). CDR3 length: 13 residues. Trimming shortened V by 2 bases and J by 7 bases, and 14 bases separated the two germline ends. CDR1 and CDR2 from the germline V gene are GTSNPN and SVGIG (reference sequence). The DNA for the CDR3 is TGTGCCTGGAGTAGGCAGATCCAGGGTGGCTACACCTTC. Its translation: CAWSRQIQGGYTF. Full variable domain (outside the CDR3, taken from reference TRBV30 and TRBJ1-2): SQTIHQWPATLVQPVGSPLSLECTVEGTSNPNLYWYRQAAGRGLQLLFYSVGIGQISSEVPQNLSASRPQDRQFILSSKKLLLSDSGFYLCAWSRQIQGGYTFGSGTRLTVV.

The J gene is TRBJ1-2, the V gene TRBV7-3; TRBD1 agrees at 8 bases. The germline gives CDR1 SGHTA, CDR2 FQGTGA. Unmatched junction bases numbered 5, after V lost 6 bases and J lost 5 bases. The CDR3 contains 13 residues. For the CDR3, the DNA is TGTGCCAGCAGTCTAGACAGGGGATATGGCTACACCTTC. This gives the protein CASSLDRGYGYTF. Supplemented by reference TRBV7-3 and TRBJ1-2, the full variable domain reads GAGVSQTPSNKVTEKGKYVELRCDPISGHTALYWYRQSLGQGPEFLIYFQGTGAADDSGLPNDRFFAVRPEGSVSTLKIQRTERGDSAVYLCASSLDRGYGYTFGSGTRLTVV.

This chain joins TRBV5-1 and TRBJ2-7, with a tentative D call TRBD1 (5 bases). This CDR3 is built from 14 residues. V was cut by 1 base and J by 2 bases, with 10 bases left in between. The germline CDR1 and CDR2 sequences are SGHRS and YFSETQ. CDR3: CASSLPGNTYEQYF. The CDR3 DNA sequence: TGCGCCAGCAGCTTGCCAGGGAACACCTACGAGCAGTACTTC.

The genes are TRBV4-2 and TRBJ1-2; tentative D call: TRBD1 (5 bases). The CDR3 has 11 amino acids. V lost 4 bases to trimming and J lost 6 bases, with 6 bases between them. The germline V gene has CDR1 LGHNA and CDR2 YNFKEQ. CDR3 in DNA: TGTGCCAGCAGCCCGGGGGATGGCTACACCTTC. As protein: CASSPGDGYTF.

The CDR3 DNA reads as TGTGCCAGCAGGACGACTAGCGGGGCTACAGATACGCAGTATTTT. It specifies CASRTTSGATDTQYF. The chain joins TRBV6-5 to TRBJ2-3, with TRBD2 identical over 11 bases. This CDR3 has 15 amino acids. Losses at the gene ends were 6 bases for V and 3 bases for J; bases not matched to a gene: 5. Germline assignment: CDR1 MNHEY and CDR2 SVGAGI.

V usage is TRBV5-1 and J usage is TRBJ2-1; 12 positions match TRBD2. The V gene end was trimmed by 4 bases and the J gene end by 9 bases; junction bases not matched to a gene: 8. Germline CDR1 is SGHRS and CDR2 is YFSETQ. The CDR3 runs 15 residues. The CDR3 DNA follows: TGCGCCAGCAGCACGCTAGCGGGGGGGCCGGGTGAGCAGTTCTTC. Translation gives CASSTLAGGPGEQFF.

This chain joins TRBV5-5 and TRBJ2-7; 7 bases match TRBD1. The CDR3 length is 14 residues. V lost 0 bases to trimming and J lost 5 bases; unmatched junction nucleotides: 5. CDR1 and CDR2 (germline): SGHKS, YYEKEE (reference sequence). CDR3 coding DNA: TGTGCCAGCAGCTTGGGACAGGGTCTCGACGAGCAGTACTTC. This encodes CASSLGQGLDEQYF.

This chain connects TRBV5-4 to TRBJ1-6; D ambiguous. Trimming removed 7 bases from V and 2 bases from J, with 13 bases in between. The CDR3 has 15 residues. Per the germline V gene, CDR1 is SGHNT and CDR2 is YYREEE (reference sequence). In nucleotides, the CDR3 is TGTGCCAGCTCCGCCCCGGGGACCTATAATTCACCCCTCCACTTT. It translates to CASSAPGTYNSPLHF.

The chain employs TRBV7-8 and TRBJ1-3; the D is unclear. CDR3 length: 14 residues. Trimming took 11 bases from V and 0 from J, leaving 14 bases between them. CDR1 and CDR2 from the germline V gene are SGHVS and FQNEAQ. As DNA, the CDR3 is TGTGCCTGCGGAGAAATAACCTCTGGAAACACCATATATTTT. It specifies CACGEITSGNTIYF.

The chain couples TRBV18 to TRBJ1-5; unclear D gene. The CDR3 loop spans 17 amino acids. The germline gives CDR1 KGHSH, CDR2 LQKENI. Trimming left V 3 bases short and J 4 bases short, with 19 bases between. This chain's CDR3 is CASSPSIDPAGNQPQHF. The DNA for the CDR3 is TGTGCCAGCTCACCTTCTATAGACCCCGCCGGGAATCAGCCCCAGCATTTT.

This clone has just one count. The rearrangement links TRBV18 to TRBJ2-7; 8 bases line up with TRBD2. The CDR3 is made up of 15 amino acids. Germline CDR1 and CDR2: KGHSH and LQKENI. With 1 base clipped from V and 2 bases from J, the junction kept 4 bases outside the gene matches. The CDR3 DNA is TGTGCCAGCTCACCACGGGCGGGGGGAACCTACGAGCAGTACTTC. Its translation: CASSPRAGGTYEQYF.

This chain joins TRBV5-1 and TRBJ2-1; TRBD2 aligns across 8 bases. V lost 6 bases to trimming and J lost 0 bases; unmatched junction nucleotides: 8. Germline lookup yields CDR1 SGHRS and CDR2 YFSETQ. CDR3 size: 16 residues. CDR3 DNA sequence: TGCGCCAGCACACCTGGCGGGGGGTCCTCCTACAATGAGCAGTTCTTC. Its translation: CASTPGGGSSYNEQFF.

The table lists this clone with a count of one. The CDR3 is CASSSFNTQYF. The CDR3 nucleotides read TGTGCCAGCAGTTCTTTTAATACGCAGTATTTT. The chain carries TRBV28 and TRBJ2-3; D call uncertain. There are 11 residues in the CDR3. Trimming took 4 bases from V and 7 from J, leaving 6 bases between them. Germline loops: CDR1 MDHEN, CDR2 SYDVKM.

The V gene is TRBV27, the J gene TRBJ2-7, with 13 bases lining up with TRBD2. Germline CDR1 MNHEY, CDR2 SMNVEV (reference sequence). This CDR3 region has 15 residues. Unmatched junction bases numbered 7, after V lost 8 bases and J lost 3 bases. The chain's CDR3 is CASSTGTSGVYEQYF. Here the CDR3 DNA reads TGTGCCAGCTCTACCGGGACTAGCGGGGTCTACGAGCAGTACTTC.

The V and J genes are TRBV2 and TRBJ1-1; unclear D gene. Looked up from germline, CDR1 is SNHLY and CDR2 is FYNNEI. With 4 bases removed from V and 2 bases from J, the gap between germline ends came to 11 bases. This CDR3 has 14 residues. CDR3 sequence reads: CASSAGSHNTEAFF. In DNA form, the CDR3 reads TGTGCCAGCAGTGCCGGGTCTCATAACACTGAAGCTTTCTTT. Drawing the rest from reference TRBV2 and TRBJ1-1, the complete variable domain is EPEVTQTPSHQVTQMGQEVILRCVPISNHLYFYWYRQILGQKVEFLVSFYNNEISEKSEIFDDQFSVERPDGSNFTLKIRSTKLEDSAMYFCASSAGSHNTEAFFGQGTRLTVV.

The table lists this clone with a count of one. The chain employs TRBV18 and TRBJ1-2, with D hard to call. This CDR3 region has 16 residues. CDR1 KGHSH and CDR2 LQKENI come from the germline V gene. The V end was cut by 3 bases, the J end by 0 bases, with 14 bases between. In nucleotides, the CDR3 is TGTGCCAGCTCACCGATCCAAGGCGGGGCTAACTATGGCTACACCTTC. It yields the protein CASSPIQGGANYGYTF.

This chain connects TRBV7-2 to TRBJ2-7; 9 bases fit TRBD1. The V gene end was trimmed by 5 bases and the J gene end by 5 bases; junction bases not matched to a gene: 4. Per the germline V gene, CDR1 is SGHTA and CDR2 is FQGNSA. CDR3 length: 13 residues. The DNA of the CDR3 is TGTGCCAGCAGCACCACAGGGGGCAACGAGCAGTACTTC. Residues: CASSTTGGNEQYF.

The chain uses TRBV5-4 and TRBJ1-1; the match to TRBD1 covers 7 bases. The CDR3 totals 15 residues. V was clipped by 4 bases and J by 1 base; unmatched bases: 7. Germline V lookup: CDR1 SGHNT, CDR2 YYREEE (reference sequence). In nucleotides, the CDR3 is TGTGCCAGCAGCACCGGACAGGTTGGGAACACTGAAGCTTTCTTT. The encoded protein is CASSTGQVGNTEAFF.

This clone was recorded once. The chain couples TRBV11-1 to TRBJ2-5; 8 bases map to TRBD1. The CDR3 is 16 amino acids. Per germline, CDR1 SGHAT and CDR2 FQDESV (reference sequence). V was clipped by 5 bases and J by 0 bases; unmatched bases: 8. CDR3 loop: CASSTGQGNNQETQYF. CDR3 coding DNA: TGTGCCAGCAGCACCGGACAGGGTAACAACCAAGAGACCCAGTACTTC.

The gene calls are TRBV6-5 and TRBJ2-7, with D uncertain. The CDR3 consists of 15 residues. Trimming removed 2 bases at V and 7 bases at J, with 18 bases between. Germline CDR1 MNHEY, CDR2 SVGAGI. CDR3 amino acids: CASSYAGRSTREQYF. In nucleotides, the CDR3 is TGTGCCAGCAGTTACGCCGGTCGATCTACGAGAGAGCAGTACTTC.